The rows below give T cell receptor beta chains drawn from one sample of a study of identical twins. A single record per CDR3 protein comes from TCRdb applying MiXCR to the 5' RACE reads. The table includes about 100,000 distinct CDR3 sequences, roughly 6% detected once. The sequenced material came from memory T cells sorted from blood. These receptors originate from a woman aged 45-60 years in good health. Both conserved end residues are part of each CDR3. D genes are given only for firm matches. Part of the rows lack a size; the others show once, few, many or a class for expanded clones.

d_gene	v_gene	abundance	j_gene	CDR3aa	CDR3nt
.	TRBV12-3/TRBV12-4	many	TRBJ2-3	CASSPGRSTDTQYF	TGTGCCAGCAGTCCAGGTAGATCCACAGATACGCAGTATTTT
.	TRBV11-2	many	TRBJ1-5	CASSLEVYQPQHF	TGTGCCAGCAGCTTAGAAGTATACCAGCCCCAGCATTTT
.	TRBV6-2/TRBV6-3	many	TRBJ2-7	CASSYGAGYEQYF	TGTGCCAGCAGTTACGGAGCAGGCTACGAGCAGTACTTC
.	TRBV4-1	many	TRBJ2-4	CASSQDRYIQYF	TGCGCCAGCAGCCAAGATAGGTACATTCAGTACTTC
TRBD2	TRBV6-5	many	TRBJ2-1	CASSWTSSYNEQFF	TGTGCCAGCAGCTGGACTAGCTCCTACAATGAGCAGTTCTTC
TRBD1	TRBV5-1	many	TRBJ1-4	CASGTGTDAGKLFF	TGCGCCAGCGGCACCGGGACAGACGCGGGAAAACTGTTTTTT
TRBD2	TRBV9	.	TRBJ2-1	CASSVDSGRSEQFF	TGTGCCAGCAGCGTAGATAGCGGGAGATCGGAGCAGTTCTTC
TRBD1	TRBV5-1	.	TRBJ2-7	CASSSGTGTSSYEQYF	TGCGCCAGCAGCTCGGGGACAGGGACGAGCTCCTACGAGCAGTACTTC
.	TRBV6-2/TRBV6-3	many	TRBJ1-2	CASRTSGVVGYTF	TGTGCCAGCAGAACCTCGGGGGTGGTCGGCTACACCTTC
TRBD2	TRBV11-3	.	TRBJ2-1	CASSMGLADNEQFF	TGTGCCAGCAGCATGGGACTAGCGGACAATGAGCAGTTCTTC
.	TRBV5-5	many	TRBJ2-1	CASSLASDTYNEQFF	TGTGCCAGCAGCTTGGCGAGCGATACCTACAATGAGCAGTTCTTC
.	TRBV12-3/TRBV12-4	many	TRBJ1-1	CASSLFRGTEAFF	TGTGCCAGCAGTTTATTTCGGGGGACCGAAGCTTTCTTT
.	TRBV29-1	many	TRBJ1-1	CSVTSSGFMNTEAFF	TGCAGCGTAACTTCGTCGGGGTTCATGAACACTGAAGCTTTCTTT
.	TRBV20-1	many	TRBJ2-4	CSARSRTALRGKNIQYF	TGCAGTGCTAGATCTCGGACAGCTCTCCGGGGCAAAAACATTCAGTACTTC
TRBD2	TRBV7-6	.	TRBJ2-3	CALRREPDTQYF	TGTGCCCTTCGGCGGGAGCCAGATACGCAGTATTTT
.	TRBV5-1	.	TRBJ2-5	CASSKQGTNQETQYF	TGCGCCAGCAGCAAACAGGGGACTAACCAAGAGACCCAGTACTTC
.	TRBV5-1	many	TRBJ1-1	CASSLESGLAEAFF	TGCGCCAGCAGCTTGGAATCCGGGTTGGCTGAAGCTTTCTTT
TRBD1	TRBV12-3/TRBV12-4	many	TRBJ2-1	CASRRQGGRISEQFF	TGTGCCAGCAGGAGACAGGGGGGTCGAATCAGTGAGCAGTTCTTC